The 11 T cell receptor beta chains below come from one sample, sequenced in a study of regulatory T cells in long-lasting Graves disease. Time point defined: persistent/refractory GD, antithyroid drugs over 5 years with positive TRAb. Construction of the TCR library relied on RNA isolated from PBMCs. CDR3-region Arm-PCR and iRepertoire HTBI primers produced the TCR beta libraries. TCRdb re-analysed the multiplex PCR reads in MiXCR, keeping a single row per CDR3 protein. The sample consists of 650,000 to 850,000 distinct CDR3 sequences, around 30% of them appearing once. The source was peripheral blood mononuclear cells (PBMCs), collected when the disease was refractory, from a patient treated with antithyroid drugs. Source of these receptors: a female donor with Graves disease.

This clonotype came up many times. The chain couples TRBV6-5 to TRBJ1-2, with TRBD1 identical over 9 bases. Germline V gene sequence: CDR1 MNHEY, CDR2 SVGAGI. CDR3 length: 17 amino acids. The V gene end was trimmed by 4 bases and the J gene end by 3 bases; junction bases not matched to a gene: 12. CDR3 in amino acids: CASSSRDRAPLDYGYTF. As DNA, the CDR3 is TGTGCCAGCAGTTCCCGGGACAGGGCCCCCCTGGACTATGGCTACACCTTC.

Many counts were recorded for this clonotype. The V gene is TRBV6-1, the J gene TRBJ1-6, with a possible D match to TRBD1 (5 bases). The CDR3 covers 15 residues. Germline CDR1 reads MNHNS; CDR2 reads SASEGT. The ends were cut back, 7 bases at V and 10 bases at J, with 20 bases in the middle. The CDR3 loop is CASTMTWQGRSPLHF. DNA of the CDR3: TGTGCCAGCACCATGACATGGCAGGGCCGGTCACCCCTCCACTTT.

V gene TRBV30 combines with J gene TRBJ1-5, with TRBD1 matching 9 bases. The CDR3 totals 16 residues. The germline CDR1 and CDR2 sequences are GTSNPN and SVGIG (reference sequence). The trim removed 2 bases at V and 2 bases at J, leaving 7 bases unmatched. CDR3 sequence (DNA): TGTGCCTGGAGTAAAACAGGGGGCTTTGGCAATCAGCCCCAGCATTTT. Translation gives CAWSKTGGFGNQPQHF. The complete variable domain, with remaining parts taken from reference TRBV30 and TRBJ1-5, reads SQTIHQWPATLVQPVGSPLSLECTVEGTSNPNLYWYRQAAGRGLQLLFYSVGIGQISSEVPQNLSASRPQDRQFILSSKKLLLSDSGFYLCAWSKTGGFGNQPQHFGDGTRLSIL.

Ten or more counts support this clonotype. The gene calls are TRBV24-1 and TRBJ1-2; D remains ambiguous. Germline values: CDR1 KGHDR, CDR2 SFDVKD. V dropped 3 bases and J dropped 2 bases, with 9 bases sitting between them. This CDR3 is 14 amino acids long. This CDR3 reads CATSDPGRNYGYTF. CDR3 nucleotide sequence: TGTGCCACCAGTGATCCGGGGAGAAACTATGGCTACACCTTC.

The chain uses TRBV29-1 and TRBJ2-2; 7 positions agree with TRBD2. The V and J ends lost 1 base and 6 bases, in that order; junction bases with no gene match: 2. This CDR3 has 13 amino acids. Germline V gene data show CDR1 as SQVTM and CDR2 as ANQGSEA. The CDR3 is CSVEVGGAGELFF. DNA for the CDR3: TGCAGCGTTGAAGTTGGGGGGGCCGGGGAGCTGTTTTTT.

This chain uses TRBV5-5 with TRBJ2-5; D is perhaps TRBD1 or TRBD2 (5 bases each). The CDR3 length is 13 residues. The V gene's germline CDR1 is SGHKS and CDR2 YYEKEE (reference sequence). Deletions cut 6 bases from V and 1 base from J, with 10 bases between. The CDR3 spells CASIRGTQETQYF. The CDR3 coding sequence is TGTGCCAGCATCCGAGGGACCCAAGAGACCCAGTACTTC.

The sample holds a few counts of this clonotype. The chain couples TRBV18 to TRBJ1-2; tentatively, D is TRBD1 (6 bases). Germline V lookup: CDR1 KGHSH, CDR2 LQKENI. CDR3 length equals 14 residues. V was shortened by 2 bases and J by 4 bases, with 11 bases between the two germline ends. CDR3 region: CASSPFQQGYGYTF. CDR3 DNA sequence: TGTGCCAGCTCACCATTTCAACAGGGCTATGGCTACACCTTC.

To note about this clonotype: The conserved closing phenylalanine or tryptophan is absent in this CDR3, likely reflecting a read error. The chain has TRBV28 and TRBJ1-2; no clear D. Germline V gene data show CDR1 as MDHEN and CDR2 as SYDVKM. CDR3 length: 15 amino acids. With 1 base removed from V and 2 bases from J, the gap between germline ends came to 11 bases. DNA for the CDR3: TGTGCCAGCAGTTTATCTCGTTTAGGGAACTATGGCTACACCCTC. It yields the protein CASSLSRLGNYGYTL.

The rearrangement links TRBV20-1 to TRBJ1-1; D might be TRBD1 (5 bases). Trimming pared 3 bases from V and 7 bases from J, leaving 9 bases between. The CDR3 totals 11 residues. CDR1 and CDR2 (germline): DFQATT, SNEGSKA (reference sequence). DNA for the CDR3: TGCAGTGCTAGCAGGGCAGGTGAAGCTTTCTTT. This encodes CSASRAGEAFF.

This clonotype was seen a handful of times. The rearrangement uses TRBV28 and TRBJ2-5; D is undetermined. Germline V lookup: CDR1 MDHEN, CDR2 SYDVKM. The CDR3 runs 14 residues. CDR3 sequence reads: CATTSIRAQETQYF. CDR3 sequence (DNA): TGTGCTACCACCTCCATACGGGCCCAAGAGACCCAGTACTTC.

This clonotype appeared many times. A junction end diverges from the germline sequence, so it may reflect a read error. This chain links TRBV7-7 with TRBJ1-1; D remains ambiguous. The germline V gene encodes CDR1 SSHAT and CDR2 FNYEAQ (reference sequence). The CDR3 totals 14 residues. This chain's CDR3 is CASSLDGANTEAFF. The DNA of the CDR3 is TGCGCCAGCAGCTTAGACGGAGCAAACACTGAAGCTTTCTTT.